This T cell receptor beta chain was identified during a study of blood T cell repertoires in COVID-19 (TCRdb year 2020). About the full investigation: Samples covering the acute and convalescent phases of COVID-19 were provided by collaborators in the United States, Italy and Spain. The material from the prospective study consisted of cDNA or gDNA derived from T cells, B-cell-depleted T cells, or PBMCs. Subjects who had been exposed to COVID-19, were actively infected with it, or had recovered from it provided the deeply sampled blood TCRbeta repertoires that made up the dataset. The repertoires were made available in a free public database intended to serve as a resource for research on the immune response to SARS-CoV-2. Samples were obtained from the ongoing ImmuneRACE study (first 160 participants) and from 1,254 subjects provided by 6 global collaborators. The sample metadata nearly always contained a de-identified subject ID, COVID-19 status, age in years and sex. Where available, HLA class I and class II types were obtained from metadata supplied by the sample provider rather than from assay-based typing. Study-level results and caveats: Clinical and demographic metadata were provided uncurated, with the amount varying by source and participant.

The collaborating institutions used their own protocols to collect whole blood in K2EDTA tubes. For TCRbeta analysis, collaborators shipped samples as frozen whole blood, isolated PBMCs, or DNA extracted from either of those sample types. Concerning this clone itself: Which antigen it targets is not known. No base quality values were provided; no much bigger clone lies one nucleotide off.

The junction shows trimming of 5 bases on V and 4 bases on J, and the gene matches do not reach 7 bases of it. Including cysteine and phenylalanine, the CDR3 has 15 amino acids. The entry retains the CDR3 DNA only, 45 bases that are in frame from base 1. Based on the germline V gene (reference sequence), the CDR1 and CDR2 sequences are SEHNR and FQNEAQ. The immunoSEQ Assay, a bias-controlled multiplex PCR, was used to amplify TCRbeta CDR3 regions from genomic DNA. As for the original processing: The number of nucleated cells in each sample was estimated by amplification of reference gene primers within the assay. Sequence reads were collapsed and filtered to measure the absolute abundance of every unique TCRbeta CDR3 rearrangement. For each sample, productive Simpson clonality was calculated by taking the square root of Simpson's diversity index across productive rearrangements. The clones in this table, taken by TCRdb from immuneACCESS, are in-frame only. Not every clone is retained; where verified, under half of the shortfall comes from an unresolved V gene, and the cause of the rest is unknown. That table is the source of V, J and clone size, and D and trimming were worked out from the DNA. The sample data list under 300,000 clones, and around 82% of these were observed just once. Clones ranked in the top ten supply roughly 4.6% of the sample.

The sequenced sample consisted of peripheral blood. The TCR originated in a woman aged 80 or over with active or convalescent COVID-19. This receptor chain uses TRBV7-9 and TRBJ1-4; the junction holds 7 bases that match TRBD1. In nucleotide form, the sequence is TGTGCCAGCAGCGACGGGACAGTTAGTAATGAAAAACTGTTTTTT. Translation gives CASSDGTVSNEKLFF.